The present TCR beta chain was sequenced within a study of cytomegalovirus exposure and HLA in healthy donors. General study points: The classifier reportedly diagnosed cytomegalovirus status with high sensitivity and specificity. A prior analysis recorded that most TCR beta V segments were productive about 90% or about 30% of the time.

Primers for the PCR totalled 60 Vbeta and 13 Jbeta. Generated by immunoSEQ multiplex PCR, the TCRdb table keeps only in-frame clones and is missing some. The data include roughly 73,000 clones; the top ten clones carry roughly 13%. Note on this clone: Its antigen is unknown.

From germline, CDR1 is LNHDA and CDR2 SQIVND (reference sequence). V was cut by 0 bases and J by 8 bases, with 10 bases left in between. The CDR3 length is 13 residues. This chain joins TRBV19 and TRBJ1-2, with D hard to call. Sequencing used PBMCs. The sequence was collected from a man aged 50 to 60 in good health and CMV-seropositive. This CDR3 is CASSIDSVRGYTF. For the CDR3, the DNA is TGTGCCAGTAGTATAGACAGCGTGAGAGGCTACACCTTC.